The 6 T cell receptor beta chains given below trace back to one sample, sequenced in a study of cytomegalovirus exposure and HLA in healthy donors. The PCR contained 60 Vbeta and 13 Jbeta primers. Method: immunoSEQ multiplex PCR; TCRdb's copy keeps in-frame clones and lacks some. The table records over 130,000 clones, 60% to 85% of them present only once. Sequences were obtained from PBMCs. These TCRs come from a man in his forties in good health and CMV-seronegative.

V and J are TRBV30 and TRBJ2-1; the match to TRBD2 covers 9 bases. J lost 8 bases, V lost 1 base, and 6 bases had no gene match. CDR1 and CDR2 (germline): GTSNPN, SVGIG (reference sequence). The CDR3 extends over 14 amino acids. The CDR3 loop is CAWSGAGGLDEQFF. The CDR3 DNA sequence: TGTGCCTGGAGTGGGGCGGGGGGGCTCGATGAGCAGTTCTTC.

The chain's CDR3 is CASSSGGSTNTGELFF. Written as DNA, the CDR3 is TGTGCCAGCAGCTCTGGCGGGTCCACGAACACCGGGGAGCTGTTTTTT. The chain links TRBV11-3 to TRBJ2-2, with D tentatively TRBD2 (5 bases). Germline CDR1 and CDR2: SGHNT and YENEEA. The V end was cut by 4 bases, the J end by 0 bases, with 12 bases between. The length of the CDR3 is 16 residues.

This chain uses TRBV5-1 with TRBJ2-1; D uncertain. Trimming stripped 0 bases from V and 6 bases from J, with 16 bases between. CDR3 size: 16 residues. From germline, CDR1 is SGHRS and CDR2 YFSETQ. CDR3 amino acids: CASSLGGTLGTNEQFF. CDR3 in DNA: TGCGCCAGCAGCTTGGGCGGCACGTTAGGCACCAATGAGCAGTTCTTC. The full variable domain, its missing parts supplied by reference TRBV5-1 and TRBJ2-1, is KAGVTQTPRYLIKTRGQQVTLSCSPISGHRSVSWYQQTPGQGLQFLFEYFSETQRNKGNFPGRFSGRQFSNSRSEMNVSTLELGDSALYLCASSLGGTLGTNEQFFGPGTRLTVL.

The table lists this clone with a count of one. The chain recombines TRBV28 with TRBJ2-7; TRBD1 matches at 7 bases. The CDR3 is 15 residues long. Unmatched junction bases numbered 10, after V lost 2 bases and J lost 6 bases. CDR1 and CDR2 from the germline V gene are MDHEN and SYDVKM. The CDR3 DNA follows: TGTGCCAGCAGTTTAGATCGACAGGGTAGAGGCGAGCAGTACTTC. This gives the protein CASSLDRQGRGEQYF.

This chain uses TRBV6-5 with TRBJ1-5; D is perhaps TRBD1 (5 bases). The germline V and J ends were trimmed by 5 bases and 11 bases, with 16 bases remaining between them. Germline loops: CDR1 MNHEY, CDR2 SVGAGI. This CDR3 contains 13 residues. CDR3 region: CASSQGWSAAQHF. CDR3 DNA: TGTGCCAGCAGTCAGGGATGGTCGGCAGCCCAGCATTTT.

V usage is TRBV7-9 and J usage is TRBJ1-1, with 8 bases lining up with TRBD1. Trimming took 7 bases from V and 4 from J; bases not matched to a gene: 8. The CDR3 sequence is 14 residues long. CDR1 is SEHNR, CDR2 FQNEAQ, per germline (reference sequence). The CDR3 nucleotides are TGTGCCAGCAAGAGGCAGGGGGCAAGCACTGAAGCTTTCTTT. Translated, it gives CASKRQGASTEAFF. The full variable domain, in which reference TRBV7-9 and TRBJ1-1 provide the parts outside the CDR3, is DTGVSQNPRHKITKRGQNVTFRCDPISEHNRLYWYRQTLGQGPEFLTYFQNEAQLEKSRLLSDRFSAERPKGSFSTLEIQRTEQGDSAMYLCASKRQGASTEAFFGQGTRLTVV.